These 4 T cell receptor beta chains originate from one sample sequenced in a study of blood T cells in healthy people across ages (dated by TCRdb to 2015 to 2017). Library preparation was by 5' RACE. The reads were generated on an Illumina HiSeq 2500. A second about 7 to 11 cycle PCR used a sample-barcoded 5' primer and a J-beta primer mix. The raw public data were reprocessed by TCRdb itself: fastp quality trimming at Q25, MiXCR clonotype calling, in-frame beta chains only. For every CDR3 protein sequence, its rows merge into one entry that carries the most common genes and DNA. The sample data list about 720,000 distinct CDR3 sequences, and 22% of these were observed just once. The biggest ten clones account for roughly 22% of the sample. The specimen sequenced was blood. These receptors originate from a man in his 70s in good health.

The chain has TRBV12-3 or TRBV12-4 and TRBJ2-1, with 9 bases matching TRBD2. The CDR3 loop spans 16 amino acids. The trim removed 8 bases at V and 3 bases at J, leaving 11 bases unmatched. Here the CDR3 reads CASPQPRTSDYNEQFF. CDR3 in DNA: TGTGCCAGCCCTCAGCCCCGGACTAGCGACTACAATGAGCAGTTCTTC.

This clonotype was counted only a few times. The rearrangement links TRBV20-1 to TRBJ2-6; no firm D call. The V gene lost 5 bases and the J gene lost 0 bases, with 8 bases spanning the gap. Germline V lookup: CDR1 DFQATT, CDR2 SNEGSKA (reference sequence). The CDR3 runs 14 residues. CDR3 loop: CSAGKVSGANVLTF. CDR3 coding DNA: TGCAGTGCTGGAAAGGTCTCTGGGGCCAACGTCCTGACTTTC.

The chain uses TRBV4-1 and TRBJ2-3; TRBD1 aligns across 11 bases. Germline V gene data show CDR1 as MGHRA and CDR2 as YSYEKL. This CDR3 contains 16 residues. Germline trimming cut 2 bases from V and 2 bases from J; bases unmatched to any gene: 3. CDR3 protein: CASSQLGQGATDTQYF. The CDR3 coding sequence is TGCGCCAGCAGCCAACTTGGACAGGGGGCCACAGATACGCAGTATTTT.

This chain joins TRBV7-8 and TRBJ2-5; possible D gene TRBD2, 5 bases. The CDR3 spans 14 residues. CDR1 SGHVS and CDR2 FQNEAQ come from the germline V gene. V dropped 4 bases and J dropped 2 bases, with 11 bases sitting between them. CDR3: CASSWRVIQETQYF. CDR3 bases: TGTGCCAGCAGCTGGCGGGTTATTCAAGAGACCCAGTACTTC.